Below are 11 T cell receptor beta chains sequenced from a single sample in a study of human T cells and chemical hapten exposure. TCRdb redid the calling of the RACE reads with MiXCR, one entry per CDR3 protein. The sample holds around 330,000 distinct CDR3 sequences, approximately 5.8% seen once. Time point specified: pre-sensitization, week 0. As to treatment: therapeutic diphenylcyclopropenone sensitization with weekly scalp DPC. The specimen was whole blood, collected in connection with sensitization to the hapten diphenylcyclopropenone (DPC). These receptors were taken from a woman aged 18-29 years with alopecia areata. Some clones in this sample may be carry-over from other donors' samples.

This clonotype has at least ten counts. V gene TRBV20-1 combines with J gene TRBJ2-7, with D perhaps TRBD1 (5 bases). Germline V gene data show CDR1 as DFQATT and CDR2 as SNEGSKA (reference sequence). V lost 1 base to trimming and J lost 5 bases, with 12 bases between them. The CDR3 has 13 amino acids. The DNA of the CDR3 is TGCAGTGCTAGAGGGCCAGGGCCCCACGAGCAGTACTTC. Translating it yields CSARGPGPHEQYF.

The J gene is TRBJ2-3, the V gene TRBV20-1; D not certain. The CDR3 extends over 13 amino acids. The ends were cut back, 3 bases at V and 1 base at J, with 8 bases in the middle. Germline CDR1 and CDR2: DFQATT and SNEGSKA (reference sequence). CDR3: CSASDIGTDTQYF. The DNA of the CDR3 is TGCAGTGCTAGCGACATCGGCACAGATACGCAGTATTTT.

The chain is built from TRBV4-2 and TRBJ2-2; 8 positions agree with TRBD2. Germline loops: CDR1 LGHNA, CDR2 YNFKEQ. This CDR3 region has 18 residues. The ends lost 4 bases at V and 4 bases at J; junction bases unmatched: 14. CDR3 residues: CASSPYLVGGEGTGELFF. CDR3 sequence (DNA): TGTGCCAGCAGCCCCTACCTAGTCGGGGGGGAGGGCACCGGGGAGCTGTTTTTT.

This clonotype has a count of ten or more. The chain employs TRBV6-1 and TRBJ2-7; TRBD1 matches 11 bases. With 1 base clipped from V and 5 bases from J, the junction kept 10 bases outside the gene matches. Germline V lookup: CDR1 MNHNS, CDR2 SASEGT. CDR3 length equals 17 residues. The chain's CDR3 is CASSEELPGQGVHEQYF. Here the CDR3 DNA reads TGTGCCAGCAGTGAAGAGCTCCCGGGACAGGGGGTCCACGAGCAGTACTTC.

The V and J genes are TRBV12-3 or TRBV12-4 and TRBJ2-4, with D perhaps given as TRBD1 or TRBD2 (6 bases each). V was clipped by 3 bases and J by 8 bases, with 14 bases between them. The CDR3 is 14 amino acids. The CDR3 nucleotides are TGTGCCAGCAGTTTTACCGGGGGCAGAGACATTCAGTACTTC. Its translation is CASSFTGGRDIQYF.

The sample holds many counts of this clonotype. V is TRBV4-2 and J is TRBJ1-3; maybe TRBD1 (6 bases). CDR3 length: 14 residues. V was trimmed by 4 bases and J by 2 bases, leaving 9 bases between them. Germline V CDR1 and CDR2: LGHNA, YNFKEQ. The CDR3 reads CASSRGAAGNTIYF. The DNA of the CDR3 is TGTGCCAGCAGCCGGGGGGCGGCTGGAAACACCATATATTTT.

Only a few counts were recorded for this clonotype. V is TRBV7-2 and J is TRBJ2-1; no clear D. The CDR3 consists of 12 residues. Germline assignment: CDR1 SGHTA and CDR2 FQGNSA. Trimming removed 4 bases at V and 8 bases at J, with 9 bases between. The chain's CDR3 is CASSSIPYEQFF. The CDR3 coding sequence is TGTGCCAGCAGCTCCATACCCTATGAGCAGTTCTTC.

This clonotype was seen a few times. The chain links TRBV5-4 to TRBJ2-4, with D uncertain. Trimming removed 1 base from V and 1 base from J, with 6 bases in between. Germline assignment: CDR1 SGHNT and CDR2 YYREEE (reference sequence). The CDR3 runs to 14 residues. The CDR3 DNA reads as TGTGCCAGCAGCTTGTCTGTGGCCAAAAACATTCAGTACTTC. This encodes CASSLSVAKNIQYF.

This chain links TRBV7-3 with TRBJ2-1; D gene uncertain. The CDR3 runs to 13 residues. Germline V gene lookup returns CDR1 SGHTA and CDR2 FQGTGA. V was pared by 4 bases and J by 7 bases, with 11 bases between. The CDR3 coding sequence is TGTGCCAGCAGCTCCTTGGCCCAGAATGAGCAGTTCTTC. The encoded protein is CASSSLAQNEQFF.

The table lists this clonotype with many counts. The chain uses TRBV7-6 and TRBJ1-6; no reliable D call. The V end was cut by 0 bases, the J end by 6 bases, with 12 bases between. The CDR3 length is 16 residues. Germline CDR1 and CDR2: SGHVS and FNYEAQ. The CDR3 nucleotides are TGTGCCAGCAGCTTAGCCAGTTGGTACGGTAATTCACCCCTCCACTTT. Its protein is CASSLASWYGNSPLHF.

V usage is TRBV29-1 and J usage is TRBJ2-1, with TRBD1 matching 11 bases. Germline assignment: CDR1 SQVTM and CDR2 ANQGSEA. This CDR3 has 14 residues. Unmatched junction bases numbered 5, after V lost 4 bases and J lost 6 bases. In nucleotides, the CDR3 is TGCAGCGTTGCTCCGGGACAGGGGGGCAATGAGCAGTTCTTC. It codes for CSVAPGQGGNEQFF.